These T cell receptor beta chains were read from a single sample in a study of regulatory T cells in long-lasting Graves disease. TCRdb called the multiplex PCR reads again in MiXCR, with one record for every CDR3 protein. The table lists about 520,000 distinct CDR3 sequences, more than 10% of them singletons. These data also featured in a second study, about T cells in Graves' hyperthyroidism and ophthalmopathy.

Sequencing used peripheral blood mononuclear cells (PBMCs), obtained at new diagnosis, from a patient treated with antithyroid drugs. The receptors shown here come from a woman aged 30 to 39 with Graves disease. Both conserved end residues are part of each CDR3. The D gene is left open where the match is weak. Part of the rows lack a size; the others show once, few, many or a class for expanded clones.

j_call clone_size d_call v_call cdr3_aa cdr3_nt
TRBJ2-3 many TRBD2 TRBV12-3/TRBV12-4 CACSGGLAPTDTQYF TGTGCCTGCAGTGGTGGACTAGCGCCTACAGATACGCAGTATTTT
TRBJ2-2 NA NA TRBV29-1 CSVVAGNTGELFF TGCAGCGTTGTTGCAGGGAACACCGGGGAGCTGTTTTTT
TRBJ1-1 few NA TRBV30 CAWSAGTVNTEAFF TGTGCCTGGAGTGCCGGGACGGTGAACACTGAAGCTTTCTTT
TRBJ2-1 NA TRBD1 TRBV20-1 CSARHPLGKGAYNEQFF TGCAGTGCTAGACACCCCTTGGGAAAGGGGGCTTACAATGAGCAGTTCTTC
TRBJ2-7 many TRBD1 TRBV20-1 CSALGQGLPTYEQYF TGCAGTGCTCTCGGACAGGGTCTCCCAACTTACGAGCAGTACTTC
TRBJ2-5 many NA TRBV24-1 CATSDMGQKGETQYF TGTGCCACCAGTGACATGGGCCAGAAAGGGGAGACCCAGTACTTC
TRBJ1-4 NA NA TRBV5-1 CASSLRGSATNEKLFF TGCGCCAGCAGCTTGAGAGGATCTGCAACTAATGAAAAACTGTTTTTT
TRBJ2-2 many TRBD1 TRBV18 CASSPPIQGPNTGELFF TGTGCCAGCTCACCACCTATACAGGGGCCAAACACCGGGGAGCTGTTTTTT
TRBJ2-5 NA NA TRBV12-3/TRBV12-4 CASSFGTGDQYF TGTGCCAGCAGTTTCGGAACCGGAGACCAGTACTTC
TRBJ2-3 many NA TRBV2 CASSVEKGQMDTQYF TGTGCCAGCAGTGTTGAGAAGGGCCAAATGGATACGCAGTATTTT
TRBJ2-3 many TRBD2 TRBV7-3 CASSSQSPTSGRAADTQYF TGTGCCAGCAGCTCTCAATCGCCGACTAGCGGGAGGGCCGCAGATACGCAGTATTTT
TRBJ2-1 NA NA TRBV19 CASSISSGSSYNEQFF TGTGCCAGTAGTATCTCATCTGGGAGCTCCTACAATGAGCAGTTCTTC
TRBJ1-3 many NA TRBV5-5 CASSSGRMENTIYF TGTGCCAGCAGCTCGGGACGGATGGAAAACACCATATATTTT
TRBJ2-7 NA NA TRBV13 CASSQPREEEQYF TGTGCCAGCAGTCAACCCCGGGAAGAAGAGCAGTACTTC
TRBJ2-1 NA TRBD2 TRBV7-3 CASILAGGPSNEQFF TGTGCCAGCATATTGGCGGGAGGACCCTCCAATGAGCAGTTCTTC
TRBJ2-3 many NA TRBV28 CASTHWGSTDTQYF TGTGCCAGCACCCATTGGGGTAGCACAGATACGCAGTATTTT